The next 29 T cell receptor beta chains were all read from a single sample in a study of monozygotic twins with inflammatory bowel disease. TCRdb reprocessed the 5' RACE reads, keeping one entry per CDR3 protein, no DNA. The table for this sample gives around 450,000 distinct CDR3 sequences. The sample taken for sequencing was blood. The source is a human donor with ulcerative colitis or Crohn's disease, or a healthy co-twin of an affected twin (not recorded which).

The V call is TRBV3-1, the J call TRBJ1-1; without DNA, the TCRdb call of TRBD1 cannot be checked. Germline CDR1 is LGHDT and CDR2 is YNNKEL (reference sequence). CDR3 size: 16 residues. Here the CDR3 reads CASSLTQGSMNTEAFF.

The CDR3 spells CASRAGPTTGELFF. This rearrangement joins TRBV5-1 to TRBJ2-2; absent DNA, TCRdb's TRBD2 call cannot be checked. The CDR3 runs 14 residues. CDR1 is SGHRS, CDR2 YFSETQ, per germline.

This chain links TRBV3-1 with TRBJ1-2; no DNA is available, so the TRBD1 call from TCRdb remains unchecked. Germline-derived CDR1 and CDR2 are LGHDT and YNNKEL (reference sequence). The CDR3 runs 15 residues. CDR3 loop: CASSQEMGRKYGYTF.

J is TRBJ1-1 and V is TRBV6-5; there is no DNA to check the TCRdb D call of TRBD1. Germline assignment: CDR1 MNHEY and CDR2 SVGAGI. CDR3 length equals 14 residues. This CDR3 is CASSSRDKGTEAFF.

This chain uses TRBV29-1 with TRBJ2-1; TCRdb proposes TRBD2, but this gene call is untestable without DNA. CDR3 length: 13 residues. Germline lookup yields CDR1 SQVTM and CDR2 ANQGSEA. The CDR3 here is CSVRTSGSNEQFF.

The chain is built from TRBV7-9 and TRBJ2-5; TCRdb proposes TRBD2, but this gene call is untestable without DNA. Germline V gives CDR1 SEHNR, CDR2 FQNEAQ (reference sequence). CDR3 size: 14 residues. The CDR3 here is CASSLVALIETQYF.

The CDR3 sequence: CAITMGTGNYGYTF. The genes are TRBV10-3 and TRBJ1-2; TCRdb designates TRBD1, a call that cannot be tested without DNA. Germline CDR1 and CDR2: ENHRY and SYGVKD. The CDR3 length is 14 residues.

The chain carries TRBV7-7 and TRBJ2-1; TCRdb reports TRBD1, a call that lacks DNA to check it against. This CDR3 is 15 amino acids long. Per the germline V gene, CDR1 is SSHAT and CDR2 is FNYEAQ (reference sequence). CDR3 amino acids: CASSLQGAPYNEQFF.

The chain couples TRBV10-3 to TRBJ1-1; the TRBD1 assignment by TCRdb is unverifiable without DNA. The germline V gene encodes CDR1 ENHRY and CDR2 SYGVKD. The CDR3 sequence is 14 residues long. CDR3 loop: CAISGSRVGTEAFF.

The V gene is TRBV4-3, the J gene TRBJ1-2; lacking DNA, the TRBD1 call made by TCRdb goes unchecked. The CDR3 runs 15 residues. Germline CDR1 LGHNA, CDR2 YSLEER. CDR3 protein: CASSPGEGINYGYTF.

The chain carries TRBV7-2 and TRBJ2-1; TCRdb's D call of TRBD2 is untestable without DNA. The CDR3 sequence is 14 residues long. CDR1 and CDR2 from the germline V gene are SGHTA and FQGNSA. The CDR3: CASSLVAGNNEQFF.

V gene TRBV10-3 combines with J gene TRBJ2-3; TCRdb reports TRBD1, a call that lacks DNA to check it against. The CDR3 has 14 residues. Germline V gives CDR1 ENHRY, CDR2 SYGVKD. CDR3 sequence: CAISGRERSDTQYF.

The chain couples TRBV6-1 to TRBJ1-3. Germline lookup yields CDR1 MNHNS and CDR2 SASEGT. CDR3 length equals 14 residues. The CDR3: CASRPGLSGNTIYF.

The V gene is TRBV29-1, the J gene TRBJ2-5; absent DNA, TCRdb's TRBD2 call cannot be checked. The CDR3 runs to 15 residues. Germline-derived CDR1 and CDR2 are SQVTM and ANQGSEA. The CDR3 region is CSVLYPGLVLETQYF.

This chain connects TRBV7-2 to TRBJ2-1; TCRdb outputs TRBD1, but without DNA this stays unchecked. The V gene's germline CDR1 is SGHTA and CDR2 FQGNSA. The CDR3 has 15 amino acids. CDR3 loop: CASSPRQGSYNEQFF. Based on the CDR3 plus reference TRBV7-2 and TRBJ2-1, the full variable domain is GAGVSQSPSNKVTEKGKDVELRCDPISGHTALYWYRQSLGQGLEFLIYFQGNSAPDKSGLPSDRFSAERTGGSVSTLTIQRTQQEDSAVYLCASSPRQGSYNEQFFGPGTRLTVL.

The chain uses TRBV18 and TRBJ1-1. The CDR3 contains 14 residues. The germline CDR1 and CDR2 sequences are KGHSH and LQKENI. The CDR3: CASSRAGPNTEAFF.

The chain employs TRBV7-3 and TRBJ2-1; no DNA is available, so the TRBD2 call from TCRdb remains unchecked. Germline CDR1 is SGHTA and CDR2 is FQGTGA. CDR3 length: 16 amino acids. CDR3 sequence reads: CASSFEGTSSYNEQFF.

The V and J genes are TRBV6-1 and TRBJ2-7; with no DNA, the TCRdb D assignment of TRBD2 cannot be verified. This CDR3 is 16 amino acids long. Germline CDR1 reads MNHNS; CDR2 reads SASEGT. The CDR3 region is CASSEVGLAVSYEQYF.

The CDR3 spells CAISEVDAGELFF. The V and J genes are TRBV10-3 and TRBJ2-2. CDR1 and CDR2 from the germline V gene are ENHRY and SYGVKD. The CDR3 loop spans 13 amino acids.

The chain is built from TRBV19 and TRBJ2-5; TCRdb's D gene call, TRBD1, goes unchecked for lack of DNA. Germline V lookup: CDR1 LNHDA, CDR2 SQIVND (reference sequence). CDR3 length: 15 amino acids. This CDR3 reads CASSIGTGFQETQYF.

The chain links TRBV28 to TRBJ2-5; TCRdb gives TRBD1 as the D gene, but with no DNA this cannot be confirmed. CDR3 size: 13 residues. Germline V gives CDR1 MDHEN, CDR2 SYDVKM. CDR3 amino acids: CASTLSRSGTQYF.

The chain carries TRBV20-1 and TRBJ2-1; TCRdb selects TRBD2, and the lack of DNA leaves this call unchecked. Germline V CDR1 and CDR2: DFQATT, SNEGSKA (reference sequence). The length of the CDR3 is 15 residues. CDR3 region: CSAGFRDYDPEEQFF.

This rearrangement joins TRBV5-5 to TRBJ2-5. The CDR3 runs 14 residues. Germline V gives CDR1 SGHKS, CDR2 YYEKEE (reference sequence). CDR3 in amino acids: CASSPHGSQETQYF. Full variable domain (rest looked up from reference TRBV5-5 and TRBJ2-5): DAGVTQSPTHLIKTRGQQVTLRCSPISGHKSVSWYQQVLGQGPQFIFQYYEKEERGRGNFPDRFSARQFPNYSSELNVNALLLGDSALYLCASSPHGSQETQYFGPGTRLLVL.

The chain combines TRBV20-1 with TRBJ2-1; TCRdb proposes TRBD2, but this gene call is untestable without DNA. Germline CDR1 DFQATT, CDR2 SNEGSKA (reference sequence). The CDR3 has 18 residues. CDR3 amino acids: CSARERGSGRAWYNEQFF.

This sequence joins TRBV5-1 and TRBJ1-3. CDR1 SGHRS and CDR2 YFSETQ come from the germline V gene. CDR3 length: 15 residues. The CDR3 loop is CASSLEQGAGNTIYF.

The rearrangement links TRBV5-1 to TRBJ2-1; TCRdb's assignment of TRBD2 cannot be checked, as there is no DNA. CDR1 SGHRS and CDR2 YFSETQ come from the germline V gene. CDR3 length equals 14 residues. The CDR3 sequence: CASSKASGYNEQFF. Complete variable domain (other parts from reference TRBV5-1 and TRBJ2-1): KAGVTQTPRYLIKTRGQQVTLSCSPISGHRSVSWYQQTPGQGLQFLFEYFSETQRNKGNFPGRFSGRQFSNSRSEMNVSTLELGDSALYLCASSKASGYNEQFFGPGTRLTVL.

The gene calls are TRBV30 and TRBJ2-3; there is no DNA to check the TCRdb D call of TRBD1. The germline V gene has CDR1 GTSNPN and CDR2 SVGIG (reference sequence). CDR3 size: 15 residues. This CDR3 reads CAWSPPGGLQDTQYF.

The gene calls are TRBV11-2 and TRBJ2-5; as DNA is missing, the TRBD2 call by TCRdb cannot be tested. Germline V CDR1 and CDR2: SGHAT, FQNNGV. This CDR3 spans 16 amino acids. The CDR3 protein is CASNVLQRGYQETQYF.

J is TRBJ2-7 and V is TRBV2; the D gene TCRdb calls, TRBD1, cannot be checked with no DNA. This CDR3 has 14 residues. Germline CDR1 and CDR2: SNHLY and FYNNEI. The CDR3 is CASSAQGSSYEQYF.